The 21 T cell receptor beta chains reported below all come from one sample, sequenced in a study of blood T cell repertoires in COVID-19. This table comes from immunoSEQ multiplex PCR, and its TCRdb copy is limited to in-frame clones, with some not included. The table shows over 400,000 clones, with roughly 88% occurring only once. The sequencing input was peripheral blood. All receptors come from a woman aged 25 to 39 with active or convalescent COVID-19.

The genes are TRBV5-8 and TRBJ2-5, with 8 bases aligning to TRBD2. The V gene's germline CDR1 is SGHTS and CDR2 YDEGEE. This CDR3 spans 18 amino acids. V trimming: 0 bases; J trimming: 4 bases; junction bases outside the gene matches: 14. The CDR3 protein is CASSLAITGGMSGETQYF. The CDR3 DNA reads as TGTGCCAGCAGCTTGGCCATCACGGGGGGGATGTCAGGAGAGACCCAGTACTTC.

This clone has only one observation. The V gene is TRBV18, the J gene TRBJ1-1, with a possible D match to TRBD1 (6 bases). CDR3 size: 17 residues. CDR1 and CDR2 (germline): KGHSH, LQKENI. Trimming cost V 2 bases and J 4 bases, with 20 bases left between them. The chain's CDR3 is CASSPYTDQGKGTEAFF. The CDR3 DNA is TGTGCCAGCTCACCATATACGGATCAGGGGAAGGGCACTGAAGCTTTCTTT.

The gene calls are TRBV5-1 and TRBJ2-1, with 8 bases fitting TRBD1. V dropped 0 bases and J dropped 10; count of bases not matched to a gene: 12. Germline V gene lookup returns CDR1 SGHRS and CDR2 YFSETQ. The CDR3 totals 16 residues. The CDR3 DNA follows: TGCGCCAGCAGCTTGGCCGGCCAGGGGGCCCGGAGCGAGCAGTTCTTC. It specifies CASSLAGQGARSEQFF.

There are a few counts of this clone. This same CDR3 is encoded by further DNA sequences in the sample. The chain links TRBV2 to TRBJ1-5; 7 bases agree with TRBD1. Germline V lookup: CDR1 SNHLY, CDR2 FYNNEI. Germline trimming cut 5 bases from V and 4 bases from J; bases unmatched to any gene: 2. The CDR3 spans 13 residues. The CDR3 spells CASSLTGNQPQHF. For the CDR3, the DNA is TGTGCCAGCAGTTTGACAGGGAATCAGCCCCAGCATTTT.

The chain couples TRBV11-2 to TRBJ2-1; D possibly corresponds to TRBD2 (5 bases). Trimming shortened V by 5 bases and J by 4 bases, and 12 bases separated the two germline ends. From germline, CDR1 is SGHAT and CDR2 FQNNGV. The CDR3 extends over 14 amino acids. CDR3 region: CASSPLEFYNEQFF. CDR3 sequence (DNA): TGTGCCAGCAGCCCACTAGAGTTTTACAATGAGCAGTTCTTC.

The CDR3 region has the DNA TGTGCCAGCAGTTCTACAGGGTTCCTTGCCTACGAGCAGTACTTC. Translated, it gives CASSSTGFLAYEQYF. V and J are TRBV6-6 and TRBJ2-7; the D gene is possibly TRBD1 (6 bases). The V gene lost 4 bases and the J gene lost 2 bases, with 15 bases spanning the gap. This CDR3 comprises 15 residues. CDR1 and CDR2 (germline): MNHNY, SVGAGI (reference sequence).

The chain uses TRBV3-1 (or the pseudogene TRBV3-2) and TRBJ1-2, with 7 bases lining up with TRBD1. The germline gives CDR1 LGHDT, CDR2 YNNKEL (reference sequence). The CDR3 has 16 amino acids. J lost 0 bases, V lost 2 bases, and 6 bases had no gene match. CDR3 protein: CASSQKTGNTNYGYTF. The DNA for the CDR3 is TGTGCCAGCAGCCAAAAGACAGGGAATACTAACTATGGCTACACCTTC.

The rearrangement links TRBV7-6 to TRBJ2-2, with D possibly being TRBD2 (6 bases). Germline lookup yields CDR1 SGHVS and CDR2 FNYEAQ. V was pared by 3 bases and J by 1 base, with 6 bases between. This CDR3 spans 14 amino acids. The CDR3 loop reads CASSLGGNTGELFF. The CDR3 DNA is TGTGCCAGCAGCTTGGGGGGGAACACCGGGGAGCTGTTTTTT.

This clone showed up just once. The V gene is TRBV7-6, the J gene TRBJ1-1; D perhaps matches TRBD1 (6 bases). The V and J ends lost 1 base and 1 base respectively, with 10 bases between them. This CDR3 is built from 15 residues. CDR1 is SGHVS and CDR2 is FNYEAQ in the germline V gene. In DNA form, the CDR3 reads TGTGCCAGCAGCTTAGTTGGGGGCCGGAACACTGAAGCTTTCTTT. Its protein is CASSLVGGRNTEAFF.

The rearrangement joins TRBV5-1 to TRBJ1-1; D unclear. The germline V gene has CDR1 SGHRS and CDR2 YFSETQ. This CDR3 comprises 13 residues. V gave up 2 bases and J gave up 1 base, with 6 bases separating them. The CDR3 loop reads CASSFDKNTEAFF. Here the CDR3 DNA reads TGCGCCAGCAGCTTTGACAAGAACACTGAAGCTTTCTTT.

The chain employs TRBV5-1 and TRBJ2-5; D might be TRBD1 (5 bases). Per the germline V gene, CDR1 is SGHRS and CDR2 is YFSETQ. V was pared by 0 bases and J by 2 bases, with 11 bases between. The CDR3 covers 15 residues. The chain's CDR3 is CASSLAAGQQETQYF. In DNA, the CDR3 is TGCGCCAGCAGCTTGGCGGCAGGACAACAAGAGACCCAGTACTTC. The complete variable domain, with remaining parts taken from reference TRBV5-1 and TRBJ2-5, reads KAGVTQTPRYLIKTRGQQVTLSCSPISGHRSVSWYQQTPGQGLQFLFEYFSETQRNKGNFPGRFSGRQFSNSRSEMNVSTLELGDSALYLCASSLAAGQQETQYFGPGTRLLVL.

The chain uses TRBV6-5 and TRBJ2-2; 11 positions match TRBD1. V dropped 6 bases and J dropped 4; count of bases not matched to a gene: 1. This CDR3 is 14 amino acids long. Germline CDR1 is MNHEY and CDR2 is SVGAGI. The CDR3: CASSGQGATGELFF. In DNA, the CDR3 is TGTGCCAGCAGCGGACAGGGGGCCACCGGGGAGCTGTTTTTT.

The rearrangement joins TRBV3-1 (or the pseudogene TRBV3-2) to TRBJ1-3; 8 bases map to TRBD1. The trim removed 1 base at V and 1 base at J, leaving 9 bases unmatched. The germline V gene encodes CDR1 LGHDT and CDR2 YNNKEL (reference sequence). This CDR3 has 18 residues. The CDR3, as DNA: TGTGCCAGCAGCCAAGTGTTTCAGGGGGCCGCTTCTGGAAACACCATATATTTT. Amino acids: CASSQVFQGAASGNTIYF.

The chain is built from TRBV4-2 and TRBJ2-7, with 10 positions matching TRBD1. The CDR3 length is 16 residues. V gave up 5 bases and J gave up 0 bases; unmatched junction bases: 7. The germline V gene has CDR1 LGHNA and CDR2 YNFKEQ. This chain's CDR3 is CASSVPGTGDSYEQYF. The DNA of the CDR3 is TGTGCCAGCAGCGTTCCCGGGACAGGGGACTCCTACGAGCAGTACTTC.

The CDR3 sequence: CATSRGRGQGQPQHF. The CDR3 DNA reads as TGTGCCACCAGCCGGGGCAGGGGCCAGGGTCAGCCCCAGCATTTT. This chain links TRBV15 with TRBJ1-5; D is perhaps TRBD1 (6 bases). Trimming shortened V by 5 bases and J by 6 bases, and 17 bases separated the two germline ends. The CDR3 extends over 15 amino acids. Germline V gene sequence: CDR1 LNHNV, CDR2 YYDKDF (reference sequence).

V and J are TRBV10-2 and TRBJ2-7, with TRBD1 matching over 9 bases. From germline, CDR1 is WSHSY and CDR2 SAAADI. The CDR3 contains 15 residues. V was pared by 2 bases and J by 1 base, with 3 bases of the junction left unmatched. CDR3 in DNA: TGCGCCAGCAGTGAGGCGGACAGGGGATCCTACGAGCAGTACTTC. Its translation: CASSEADRGSYEQYF.

The V and J genes are TRBV4-2 and TRBJ1-5; D gene uncertain. Trimming left V 0 bases short and J 0 bases short, with 12 bases between. This CDR3 has 17 amino acids. CDR1 and CDR2 from the germline V gene are LGHNA and YNFKEQ. CDR3 region: CASSQDQADYSNQPQHF. CDR3 in DNA: TGTGCCAGCAGCCAAGATCAGGCAGACTATAGCAATCAGCCCCAGCATTTT.

This sequence joins TRBV4-1 and TRBJ2-7; D is perhaps TRBD2 (6 bases). The CDR3 covers 15 residues. Germline CDR1 reads MGHRA; CDR2 reads YSYEKL. Between the trimmed V and J ends, which lost 0 bases and 1 base, there was a span of 10 bases. The CDR3 loop is CASSQEEGRSYEQYF. The CDR3 DNA follows: TGCGCCAGCAGCCAAGAGGAGGGCAGATCCTACGAGCAGTACTTC.

This clone appeared a single time. The gene calls are TRBV30 and TRBJ1-3; D ambiguous. The germline V and J ends were trimmed by 3 bases and 4 bases, with 4 bases remaining between them. CDR3 size: 11 residues. Germline CDR1 is GTSNPN and CDR2 is SVGIG (reference sequence). The CDR3 nucleotides read TGTGCCTGGAGGGCAGGAAACACCATATATTTT. Its translation: CAWRAGNTIYF.

The J gene is TRBJ2-5, the V gene TRBV5-4; possible D gene TRBD2, 5 bases. This CDR3 has 16 amino acids. CDR1 is SGHNT and CDR2 is YYREEE in the germline V gene (reference sequence). The V gene lost 0 bases and the J gene lost 1 base, with 13 bases spanning the gap. CDR3 sequence reads: CASSLAEVRSQETQYF. DNA for the CDR3: TGTGCCAGCAGCTTGGCGGAGGTCCGCTCCCAAGAGACCCAGTACTTC. Complete variable domain (other parts from reference TRBV5-4 and TRBJ2-5): ETGVTQSPTHLIKTRGQQVTLRCSSQSGHNTVSWYQQALGQGPQFIFQYYREEENGRGNFPPRFSGLQFPNYSSELNVNALELDDSALYLCASSLAEVRSQETQYFGPGTRLLVL.

The chain couples TRBV27 to TRBJ1-5; D unresolved. Germline loops: CDR1 MNHEY, CDR2 SMNVEV (reference sequence). The V gene lost 6 bases and the J gene lost 3 bases, with 15 bases spanning the gap. This CDR3 spans 15 amino acids. In nucleotides, the CDR3 is TGTGCCAGCAGCCCCTCCGGTGGTAACAATCAGCCCCAGCATTTT. Its translation: CASSPSGGNNQPQHF.